Listed here are 6 T cell receptor beta chains from one sample, sequenced in a study of cytomegalovirus exposure and HLA in healthy donors. The study ran its PCR with 60 Vbeta and 13 Jbeta primers. Sequencing used immunoSEQ multiplex PCR; TCRdb keeps in-frame clones, though not all of them. The top ten hold 3% to 4.5% of the sample, which has some 180,000 clones, 70% to 80% seen once. Sequenced: PBMCs. The receptors originated from a woman in her sixties in good health and CMV-seropositive.

This clone has more than one count but fewer than ten. The chain joins TRBV7-2 to TRBJ2-7, with a tentative D call TRBD2 (6 bases). V lost 5 bases and J 4 bases, leaving 12 bases between the germline ends. Germline loops: CDR1 SGHTA, CDR2 FQGNSA. This CDR3 has 13 residues. CDR3 residues: CASSREGTYEQYF. The CDR3 coding sequence is TGTGCCAGCAGCCGCGAGGGGACTTACGAGCAGTACTTC.

The rearrangement uses TRBV7-6 and TRBJ2-4; TRBD1 agrees at 7 bases. V trimming: 5 bases; J trimming: 0 bases; junction bases outside the gene matches: 13. CDR3 length: 18 amino acids. Germline V CDR1 and CDR2: SGHVS, FNYEAQ. CDR3 sequence reads: CASSQRGGDQLAKNIQYF. DNA of the CDR3: TGTGCCAGCAGCCAGCGAGGGGGCGACCAACTAGCCAAAAACATTCAGTACTTC.

The chain combines TRBV5-1 with TRBJ1-2, with D perhaps matching TRBD1 (6 bases). This CDR3 comprises 13 residues. Trimming removed 4 bases at V and 3 bases at J, with 10 bases between. Germline lookup yields CDR1 SGHRS and CDR2 YFSETQ. CDR3 region: CASSVGQDYGYTF. CDR3 nucleotide sequence: TGCGCCAGCAGCGTGGGACAAGACTATGGCTACACCTTC. Based on the CDR3 plus reference TRBV5-1 and TRBJ1-2, the full variable domain is KAGVTQTPRYLIKTRGQQVTLSCSPISGHRSVSWYQQTPGQGLQFLFEYFSETQRNKGNFPGRFSGRQFSNSRSEMNVSTLELGDSALYLCASSVGQDYGYTFGSGTRLTVV.

The chain links TRBV6-5 to TRBJ2-7, with a weak D call TRBD2 (5 bases). The CDR3 extends over 15 amino acids. CDR1 and CDR2 (germline): MNHEY, SVGAGI. Trimming left V 6 bases short and J 4 bases short, with 19 bases between. As DNA, the CDR3 is TGTGCCAGCAGAGCTTCCGGGATAGTCACTTACGAGCAGTACTTC. The encoded protein is CASRASGIVTYEQYF.

The V call is TRBV10-3, the J call TRBJ2-1; 8 bases match TRBD1. Per the germline V gene, CDR1 is ENHRY and CDR2 is SYGVKD. The CDR3 loop spans 14 amino acids. The junction had 3 bases not matched to a gene; V was cut back by 5 bases and J by 3 bases. Here the CDR3 DNA reads TGTGCCATCAGTACACAGGGGGTCTACAATGAGCAGTTCTTC. Translated, it gives CAISTQGVYNEQFF.

The rearrangement joins TRBV7-8 to TRBJ2-7; 9 bases match TRBD2. The CDR3 extends over 16 amino acids. CDR1 is SGHVS, CDR2 FQNEAQ, per germline. The ends lost 0 bases at V and 2 bases at J; junction bases unmatched: 5. CDR3 residues: CASSLAGVAGAYEQYF. CDR3 bases: TGTGCCAGCAGCTTAGCGGGGGTAGCGGGAGCCTACGAGCAGTACTTC.